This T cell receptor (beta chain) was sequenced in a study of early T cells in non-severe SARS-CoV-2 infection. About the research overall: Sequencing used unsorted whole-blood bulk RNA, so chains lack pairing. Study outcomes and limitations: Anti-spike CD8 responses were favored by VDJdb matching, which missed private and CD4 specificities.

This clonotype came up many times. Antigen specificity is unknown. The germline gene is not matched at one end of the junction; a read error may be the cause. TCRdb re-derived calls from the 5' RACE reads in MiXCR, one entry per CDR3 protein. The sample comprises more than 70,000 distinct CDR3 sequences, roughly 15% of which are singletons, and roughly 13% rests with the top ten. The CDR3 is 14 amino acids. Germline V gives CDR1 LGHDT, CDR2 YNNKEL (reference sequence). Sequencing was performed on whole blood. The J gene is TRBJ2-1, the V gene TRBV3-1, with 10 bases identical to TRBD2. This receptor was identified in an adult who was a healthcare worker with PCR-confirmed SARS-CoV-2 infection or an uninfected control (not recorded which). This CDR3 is CASSQAASGGVRLF. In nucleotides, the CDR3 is TGTGCCAGCAGCCAAGCGGCTAGCGGGGGTGTAAGGCTCTTC.